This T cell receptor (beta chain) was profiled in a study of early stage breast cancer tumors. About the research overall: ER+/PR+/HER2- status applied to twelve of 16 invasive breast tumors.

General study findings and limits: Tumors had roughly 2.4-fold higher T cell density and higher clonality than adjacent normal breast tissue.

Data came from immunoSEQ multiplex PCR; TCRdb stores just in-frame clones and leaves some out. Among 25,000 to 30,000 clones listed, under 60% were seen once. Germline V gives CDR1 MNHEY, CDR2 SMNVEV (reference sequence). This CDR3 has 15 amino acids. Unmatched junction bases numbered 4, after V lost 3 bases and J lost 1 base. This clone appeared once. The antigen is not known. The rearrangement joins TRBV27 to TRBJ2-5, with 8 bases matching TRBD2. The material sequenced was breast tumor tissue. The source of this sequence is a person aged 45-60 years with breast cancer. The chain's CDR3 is CASSLLAGRQETQYF. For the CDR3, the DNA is TGTGCCAGCAGTTTGCTAGCGGGTCGCCAAGAGACCCAGTACTTC.